Listed here are 10 T cell receptor beta chains from one sample, sequenced in a study of T-cell memory formation after mild COVID-19. TCRdb fed the 5' RACE reads into MiXCR, producing one record per CDR3 protein. Found here are around 200,000 distinct CDR3 sequences, 18% of them singletons; the top ten hold around 3.9%. Sequencing used PBMCs or a T cell subset sorted from them (not recorded which). The receptors derive from a young man who had mild COVID-19 (a few samples of this study predate the infection). Cell type and time point are not known.

This clonotype was seen repeatedly, ten times or more. This chain links TRBV6-2 or TRBV6-3 with TRBJ2-4, with 7 bases matching TRBD2. J gave up 8 bases and V 6 bases, and 10 bases lay outside the gene matches. The CDR3 contains 14 residues. Per germline, CDR1 MNHEY and CDR2 SVGEGT. CDR3 amino acids: CASRTTSAGDIQYF. The CDR3, as DNA: TGTGCCAGCAGAACCACTAGCGCCGGTGACATTCAGTACTTC.

This clonotype appeared a few times. The chain employs TRBV6-5 and TRBJ1-4, with a tentative D call TRBD1 (5 bases). Trimming left V 6 bases short and J 0 bases short, with 17 bases between. CDR1 and CDR2 (germline): MNHEY, SVGAGI. The CDR3 extends over 17 amino acids. The CDR3 protein is CASRPGRHPATNEKLFF. CDR3 nucleotide sequence: TGTGCCAGCAGGCCGGGGCGCCATCCAGCAACTAATGAAAAACTGTTTTTT.

This clonotype was seen a few times. The J gene is TRBJ1-1, the V gene TRBV12-3 or TRBV12-4, with D possibly matching TRBD1 (6 bases). Trimming pared 8 bases from V and 4 bases from J, leaving 17 bases between. The CDR3 is 14 amino acids. CDR3 coding DNA: TGTGCCAGCCGGGCCGGGGACAAGGGCACTGAAGCTTTCTTT. Translated, it gives CASRAGDKGTEAFF.

This chain connects TRBV7-2 to TRBJ2-2; D may match TRBD1 or TRBD2 (6 bases each). This CDR3 region has 15 residues. Per the germline V gene, CDR1 is SGHTA and CDR2 is FQGNSA. The V and J ends lost 2 bases and 4 bases respectively, with 11 bases between them. CDR3 loop: CASSLWRGATGELFF. DNA of the CDR3: TGTGCCAGCAGCTTATGGAGGGGGGCCACCGGGGAGCTGTTTTTT.

The rearrangement links TRBV27 to TRBJ2-7; no clear D. Trimming removed 5 bases at V and 2 bases at J, with 16 bases between. The CDR3 spans 15 residues. CDR1 MNHEY and CDR2 SMNVEV come from the germline V gene (reference sequence). The CDR3 region has the DNA TGTGCCAGCAGTCCGCGTAAGGACCCGACCTACGAGCAGTACTTC. Its translation is CASSPRKDPTYEQYF.

The V and J genes are TRBV10-3 and TRBJ2-1; 7 bases are a match to TRBD2. V shed 4 bases, J shed 8 bases, and the junction held 5 bases outside the gene matches. Germline assignment: CDR1 ENHRY and CDR2 SYGVKD. The CDR3 consists of 13 residues. The CDR3 spells CAISGGGGYEQFF. Written as DNA, the CDR3 is TGTGCCATCAGTGGCGGCGGGGGATATGAGCAGTTCTTC.

V usage is TRBV7-9 and J usage is TRBJ2-7; no reliable D call. The V and J ends lost 0 bases and 7 bases respectively, with 7 bases between them. The length of the CDR3 is 12 residues. The germline V gene encodes CDR1 SEHNR and CDR2 FQNEAQ (reference sequence). CDR3 bases: TGTGCCAGCAGCTTAGCCCCCTGGGAGCAGTACTTC. Its translation is CASSLAPWEQYF.

This clonotype came up a few times. This chain uses TRBV10-3 with TRBJ1-2; possible D gene TRBD1, 6 bases. This CDR3 is built from 15 residues. The germline V and J ends were trimmed by 4 bases and 6 bases, with 18 bases remaining between them. From germline, CDR1 is ENHRY and CDR2 SYGVKD. CDR3: CAISGGGSGAHGYTF. The CDR3 DNA follows: TGTGCCATCAGTGGTGGAGGGTCAGGGGCGCATGGCTACACCTTC.

Details on this clonotype: The junction departs from germline at one end; a sequencing error may be responsible. V and J are TRBV20-1 and TRBJ2-3, with TRBD2 matching over 8 bases. Looked up from germline, CDR1 is DFQATT and CDR2 is SNEGSKA (reference sequence). The CDR3 loop spans 12 amino acids. The CDR3 nucleotides read TGCTGTGCAAGCGGGGGTCATGATACGCAGTATTTT. Its translation is CCASGGHDTQYF.

V gene TRBV14 combines with J gene TRBJ1-2; 7 nucleotides line up with TRBD1. The CDR3 is made up of 17 amino acids. Per the germline V gene, CDR1 is SGHDN and CDR2 is FVKESK. J was trimmed by 3 bases and V by 1 base; bases with no gene match: 11. The CDR3 loop reads CASSQVSHRGSYYGYTF. The DNA for the CDR3 is TGTGCCAGCAGCCAAGTTTCACACAGGGGATCGTACTATGGCTACACCTTC. Full variable domain (rest looked up from reference TRBV14 and TRBJ1-2): EAGVTQFPSHSVIEKGQTVTLRCDPISGHDNLYWYRRVMGKEIKFLLHFVKESKQDESGMPNNRFLAERTGGTYSTLKVQPAELEDSGVYFCASSQVSHRGSYYGYTFGSGTRLTVV.